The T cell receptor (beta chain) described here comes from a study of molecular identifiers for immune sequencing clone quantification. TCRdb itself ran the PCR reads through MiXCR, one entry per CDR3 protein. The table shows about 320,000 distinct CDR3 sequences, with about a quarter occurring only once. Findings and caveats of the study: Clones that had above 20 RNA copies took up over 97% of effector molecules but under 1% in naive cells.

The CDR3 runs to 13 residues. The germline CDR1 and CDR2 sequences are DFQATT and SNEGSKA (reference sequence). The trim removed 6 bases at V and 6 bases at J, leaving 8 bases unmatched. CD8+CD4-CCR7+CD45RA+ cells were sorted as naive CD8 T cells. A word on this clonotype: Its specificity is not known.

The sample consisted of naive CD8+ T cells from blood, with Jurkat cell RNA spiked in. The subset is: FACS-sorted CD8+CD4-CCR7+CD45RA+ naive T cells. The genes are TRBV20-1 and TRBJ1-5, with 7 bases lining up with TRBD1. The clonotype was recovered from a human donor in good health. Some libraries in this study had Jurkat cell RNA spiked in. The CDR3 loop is CSALTGLAQPQHF. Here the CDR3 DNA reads TGCAGTGCCTTGACAGGGCTGGCTCAGCCCCAGCATTTT.